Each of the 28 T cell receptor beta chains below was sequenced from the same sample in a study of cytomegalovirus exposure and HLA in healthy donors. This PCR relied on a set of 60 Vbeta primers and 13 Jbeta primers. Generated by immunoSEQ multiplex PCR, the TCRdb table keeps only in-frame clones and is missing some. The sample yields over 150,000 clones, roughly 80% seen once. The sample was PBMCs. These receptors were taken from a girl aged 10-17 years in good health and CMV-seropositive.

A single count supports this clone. CDR3 amino acids: CASSHIRGQVYEQYF. For the CDR3, the DNA is TGTGCCAGCAGCCATATTAGAGGACAGGTCTACGAGCAGTACTTC. The V gene is TRBV14, the J gene TRBJ2-7, with 7 bases aligning to TRBD1. V lost 3 bases to trimming and J lost 3 bases; unmatched junction nucleotides: 8. This CDR3 contains 15 residues. CDR1 and CDR2 (germline): SGHDN, FVKESK.

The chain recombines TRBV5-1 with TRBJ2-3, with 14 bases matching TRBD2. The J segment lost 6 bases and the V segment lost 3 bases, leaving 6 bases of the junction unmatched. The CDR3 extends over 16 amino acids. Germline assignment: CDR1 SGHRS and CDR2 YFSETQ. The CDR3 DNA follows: TGCGCCAGCAGCTCGGGACTAGCGGGGGATGGTGATACGCAGTATTTT. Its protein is CASSSGLAGDGDTQYF.

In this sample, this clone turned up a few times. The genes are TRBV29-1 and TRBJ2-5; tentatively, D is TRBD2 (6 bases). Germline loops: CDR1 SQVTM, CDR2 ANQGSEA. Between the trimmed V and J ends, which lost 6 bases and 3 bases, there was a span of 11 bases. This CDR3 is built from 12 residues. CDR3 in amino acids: CSVKGGEETQYF. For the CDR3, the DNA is TGCAGCGTCAAGGGAGGAGAAGAGACCCAGTACTTC.

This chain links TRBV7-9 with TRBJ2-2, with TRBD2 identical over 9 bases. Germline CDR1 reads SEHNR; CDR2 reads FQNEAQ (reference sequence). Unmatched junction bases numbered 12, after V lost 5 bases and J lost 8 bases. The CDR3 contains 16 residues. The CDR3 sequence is CASSASGGRAKGELFF. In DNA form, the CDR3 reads TGTGCCAGCAGCGCCAGCGGCGGGAGGGCAAAGGGGGAGCTGTTTTTT. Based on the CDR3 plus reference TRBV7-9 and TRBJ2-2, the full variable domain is DTGVSQNPRHKITKRGQNVTFRCDPISEHNRLYWYRQTLGQGPEFLTYFQNEAQLEKSRLLSDRFSAERPKGSFSTLEIQRTEQGDSAMYLCASSASGGRAKGELFFGEGSRLTVL.

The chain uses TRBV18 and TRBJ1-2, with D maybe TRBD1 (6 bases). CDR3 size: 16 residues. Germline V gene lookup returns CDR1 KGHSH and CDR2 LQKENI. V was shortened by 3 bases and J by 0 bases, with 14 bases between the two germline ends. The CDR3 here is CASSPLSDRSNYGYTF. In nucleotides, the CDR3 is TGTGCCAGCTCACCCCTTTCGGACAGATCTAACTATGGCTACACCTTC. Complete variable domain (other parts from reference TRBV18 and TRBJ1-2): NAGVMQNPRHLVRRRGQEARLRCSPMKGHSHVYWYRQLPEEGLKFMVYLQKENIIDESGMPKERFSAEFPKEGPSILRIQQVVRGDSAAYFCASSPLSDRSNYGYTFGSGTRLTVV.

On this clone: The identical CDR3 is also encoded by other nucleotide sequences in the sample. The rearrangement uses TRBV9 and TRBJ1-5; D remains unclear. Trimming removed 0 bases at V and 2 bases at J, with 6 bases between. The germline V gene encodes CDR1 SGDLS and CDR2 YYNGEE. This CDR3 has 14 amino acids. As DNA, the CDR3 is TGTGCCAGCAGCGTAGATGGAGGCAATCAGCCCCAGCATTTT. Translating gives CASSVDGGNQPQHF.

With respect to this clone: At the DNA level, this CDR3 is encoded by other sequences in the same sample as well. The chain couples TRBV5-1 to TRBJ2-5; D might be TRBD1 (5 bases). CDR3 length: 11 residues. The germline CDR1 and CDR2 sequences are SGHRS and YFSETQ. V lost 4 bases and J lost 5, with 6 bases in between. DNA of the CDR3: TGCGCCAGCAGCCCAGGGGAGACCCAGTACTTC. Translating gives CASSPGETQYF. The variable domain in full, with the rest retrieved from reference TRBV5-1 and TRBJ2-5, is KAGVTQTPRYLIKTRGQQVTLSCSPISGHRSVSWYQQTPGQGLQFLFEYFSETQRNKGNFPGRFSGRQFSNSRSEMNVSTLELGDSALYLCASSPGETQYFGPGTRLLVL.

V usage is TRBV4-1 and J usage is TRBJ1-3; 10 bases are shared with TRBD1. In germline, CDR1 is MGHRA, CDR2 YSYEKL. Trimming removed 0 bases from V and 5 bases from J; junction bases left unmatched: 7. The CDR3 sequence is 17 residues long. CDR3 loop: CASSQERQGARRNTIYF. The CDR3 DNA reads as TGCGCCAGCAGCCAAGAGCGACAGGGGGCTAGGAGAAACACCATATATTTT.

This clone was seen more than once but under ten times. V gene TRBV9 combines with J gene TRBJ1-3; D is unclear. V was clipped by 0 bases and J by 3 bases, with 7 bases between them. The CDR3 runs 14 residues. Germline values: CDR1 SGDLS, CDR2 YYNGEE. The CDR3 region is CASSVGGFGNTIYF. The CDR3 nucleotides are TGTGCCAGCAGCGTAGGAGGGTTTGGAAACACCATATATTTT.

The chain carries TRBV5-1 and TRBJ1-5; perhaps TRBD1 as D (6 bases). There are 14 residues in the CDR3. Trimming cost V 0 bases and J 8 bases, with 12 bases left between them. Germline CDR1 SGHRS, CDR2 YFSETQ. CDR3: CASSLGGPGEPQHF. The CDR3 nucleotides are TGCGCCAGCAGCTTGGGGGGGCCCGGGGAGCCCCAGCATTTT.

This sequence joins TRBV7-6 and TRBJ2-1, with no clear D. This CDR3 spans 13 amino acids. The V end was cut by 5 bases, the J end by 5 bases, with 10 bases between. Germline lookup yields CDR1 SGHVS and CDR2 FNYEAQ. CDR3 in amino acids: CASSPRWDNEQFF. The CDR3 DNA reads TGTGCCAGCAGCCCCAGGTGGGACAATGAGCAGTTCTTC.

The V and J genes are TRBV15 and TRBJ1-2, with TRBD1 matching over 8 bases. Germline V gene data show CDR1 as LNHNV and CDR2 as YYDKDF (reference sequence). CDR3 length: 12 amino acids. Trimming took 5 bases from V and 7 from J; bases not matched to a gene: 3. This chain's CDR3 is CATSGRGLGYTF. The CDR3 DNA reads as TGTGCCACCAGCGGCAGGGGGCTTGGCTACACCTTC.

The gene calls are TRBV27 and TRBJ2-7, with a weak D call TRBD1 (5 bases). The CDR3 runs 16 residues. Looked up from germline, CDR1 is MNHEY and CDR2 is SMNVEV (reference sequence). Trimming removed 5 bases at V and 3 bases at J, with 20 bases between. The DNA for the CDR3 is TGTGCCAGCAGTGCCCCCCGGCCGCAGGGATTCTACGAGCAGTACTTC. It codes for CASSAPRPQGFYEQYF.

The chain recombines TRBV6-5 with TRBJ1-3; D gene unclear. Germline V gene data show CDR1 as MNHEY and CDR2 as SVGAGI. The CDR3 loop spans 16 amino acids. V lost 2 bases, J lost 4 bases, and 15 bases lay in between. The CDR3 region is CASSYAPEVEGNTIYF. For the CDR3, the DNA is TGTGCCAGCAGTTACGCCCCGGAGGTAGAAGGAAACACCATATATTTT.

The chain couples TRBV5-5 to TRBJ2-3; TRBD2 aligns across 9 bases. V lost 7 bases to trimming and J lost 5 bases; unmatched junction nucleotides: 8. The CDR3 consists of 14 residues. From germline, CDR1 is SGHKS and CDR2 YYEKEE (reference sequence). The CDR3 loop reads CASYLRLAVDTQYF. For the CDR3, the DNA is TGTGCCAGCTATCTGCGACTAGCGGTAGATACGCAGTATTTT.

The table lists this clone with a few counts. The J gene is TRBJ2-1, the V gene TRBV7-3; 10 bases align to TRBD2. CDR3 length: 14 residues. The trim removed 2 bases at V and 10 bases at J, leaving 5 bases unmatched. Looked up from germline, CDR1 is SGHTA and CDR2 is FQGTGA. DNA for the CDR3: TGTGCCAGCAGCTTAGGCCTAGCGGGAGACGAGCAGTTCTTC. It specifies CASSLGLAGDEQFF.

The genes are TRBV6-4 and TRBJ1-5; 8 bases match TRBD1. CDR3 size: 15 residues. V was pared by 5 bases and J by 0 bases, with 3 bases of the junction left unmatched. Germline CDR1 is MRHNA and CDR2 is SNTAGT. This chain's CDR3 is CASSSTGGSNQPQHF. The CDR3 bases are TGTGCCAGCAGTAGCACAGGGGGTAGCAATCAGCCCCAGCATTTT.

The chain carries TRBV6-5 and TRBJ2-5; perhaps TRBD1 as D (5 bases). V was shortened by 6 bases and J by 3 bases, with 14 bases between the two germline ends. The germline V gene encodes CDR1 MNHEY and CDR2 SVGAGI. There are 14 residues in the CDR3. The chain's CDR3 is CASSLARAEETQYF. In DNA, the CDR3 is TGTGCCAGCAGCCTTGCCAGGGCCGAAGAGACCCAGTACTTC.

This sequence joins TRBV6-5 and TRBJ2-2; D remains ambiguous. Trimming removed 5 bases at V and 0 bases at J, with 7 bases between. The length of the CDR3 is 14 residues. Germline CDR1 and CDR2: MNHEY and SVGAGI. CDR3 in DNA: TGTGCCAGCAGTCTAAACGCGAACACCGGGGAGCTGTTTTTT. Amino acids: CASSLNANTGELFF.

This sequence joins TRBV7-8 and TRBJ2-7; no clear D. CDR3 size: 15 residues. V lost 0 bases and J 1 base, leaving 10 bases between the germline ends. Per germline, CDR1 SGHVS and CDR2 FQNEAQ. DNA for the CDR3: TGTGCCAGCAGCTTAGCGCCCACAGTTTCCTACGAGCAGTACTTC. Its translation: CASSLAPTVSYEQYF.

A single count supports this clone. CDR3 nucleotide sequence: TGTGCCAGCAGTTTATACGCAGCGGAGGTTGGGGAAAAACTGTTTTTT. Amino acids: CASSLYAAEVGEKLFF. The V call is TRBV27, the J call TRBJ1-4, with D unclear. The CDR3 extends over 16 amino acids. Germline V gives CDR1 MNHEY, CDR2 SMNVEV (reference sequence). Trimming left V 1 base short and J 8 bases short, with 17 bases between.

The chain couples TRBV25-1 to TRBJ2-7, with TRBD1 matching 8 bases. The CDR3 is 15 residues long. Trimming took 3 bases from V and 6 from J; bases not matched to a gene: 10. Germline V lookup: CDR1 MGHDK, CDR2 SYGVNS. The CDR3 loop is CASSDPRETGVEQYF. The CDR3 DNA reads TGTGCCAGCAGTGATCCTCGAGAGACAGGGGTCGAGCAGTACTTC.

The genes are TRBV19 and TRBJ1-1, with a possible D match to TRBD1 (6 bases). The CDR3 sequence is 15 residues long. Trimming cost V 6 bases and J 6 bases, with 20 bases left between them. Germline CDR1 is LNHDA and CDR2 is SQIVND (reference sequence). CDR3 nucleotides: TGTGCCAGTAGCGAAACGGCCAGGGGATTTGCTGAAGCTTTCTTT. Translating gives CASSETARGFAEAFF.

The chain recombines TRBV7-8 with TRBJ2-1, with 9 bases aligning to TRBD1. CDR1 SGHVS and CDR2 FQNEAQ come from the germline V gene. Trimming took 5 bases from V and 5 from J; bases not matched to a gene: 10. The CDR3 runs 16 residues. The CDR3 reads CASSQYRQGVNNEQFF. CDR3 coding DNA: TGTGCCAGCAGCCAATACCGACAGGGGGTAAACAATGAGCAGTTCTTC.

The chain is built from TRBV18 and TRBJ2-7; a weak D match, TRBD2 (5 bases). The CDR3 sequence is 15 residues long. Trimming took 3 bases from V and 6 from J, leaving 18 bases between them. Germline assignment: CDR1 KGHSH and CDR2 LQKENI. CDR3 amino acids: CASSPPRLARGEQYF. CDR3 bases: TGTGCCAGCTCACCTCCGCGGCTAGCTCGGGGCGAGCAGTACTTC.

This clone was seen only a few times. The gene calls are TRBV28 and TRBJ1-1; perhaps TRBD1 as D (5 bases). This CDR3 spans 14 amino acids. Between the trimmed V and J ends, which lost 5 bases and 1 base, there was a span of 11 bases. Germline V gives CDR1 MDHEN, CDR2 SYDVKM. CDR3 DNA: TGTGCCAGCAGTCTGACAGCGCCGAACACTGAAGCTTTCTTT. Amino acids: CASSLTAPNTEAFF.

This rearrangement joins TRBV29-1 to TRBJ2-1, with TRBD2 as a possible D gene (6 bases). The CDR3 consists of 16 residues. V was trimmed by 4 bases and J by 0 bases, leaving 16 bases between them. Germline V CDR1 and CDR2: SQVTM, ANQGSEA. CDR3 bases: TGCAGCGTTGTCCGTATTAGCGGAAGCTCCTACAATGAGCAGTTCTTC. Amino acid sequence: CSVVRISGSSYNEQFF.

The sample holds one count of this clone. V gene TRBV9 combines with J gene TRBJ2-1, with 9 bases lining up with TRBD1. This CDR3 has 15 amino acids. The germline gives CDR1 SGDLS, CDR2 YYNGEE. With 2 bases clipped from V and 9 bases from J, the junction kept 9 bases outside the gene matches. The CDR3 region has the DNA TGTGCCAGCAGCGTCCTGACAGGGGGTACGGGTGAGCAGTTCTTC. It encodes CASSVLTGGTGEQFF.